These 6 T cell receptor beta chains were all obtained from the same sample, sequenced in a study of CD8 T cells in Susac syndrome. Reverse transcription of roughly 0.5 to 1 ug RNA used random hexamers. MiXCR, applied by TCRdb to the immunoSEQ multiplex PCR reads, yields one record per CDR3 protein. The data contain some 140,000 distinct CDR3 sequences, around 93% of them singletons. The sequencing input was CD8+ T cells from PBMCs. The receptor set was obtained from a human donor with Susac syndrome.

The CDR3 protein is CASSLEGWWETQYF. CDR3 in DNA: TGTGCCAGCAGCTTAGAGGGATGGTGGGAGACCCAGTACTTC. The V gene is TRBV7-9, the J gene TRBJ2-5; D is unresolved. Germline assignment: CDR1 SEHNR and CDR2 FQNEAQ (reference sequence). Trimming pared 1 base from V and 5 bases from J, leaving 11 bases between. This CDR3 is built from 14 residues.

V gene TRBV27 combines with J gene TRBJ2-7, with 9 bases lining up with TRBD2. Germline V gene lookup returns CDR1 MNHEY and CDR2 SMNVEV (reference sequence). CDR3 length: 17 amino acids. V lost 6 bases, J lost 3 bases, and 15 bases stayed unmatched. The DNA of the CDR3 is TGTGCCAGCAGCCTCATCTTTCCTAGCGGGAACGACTACGAGCAGTACTTC. It encodes CASSLIFPSGNDYEQYF.

The chain couples TRBV14 to TRBJ2-5; 8 nucleotides agree with TRBD1. The CDR3 consists of 16 residues. The V segment lost 2 bases and the J segment 1 base; nucleotides outside the gene matches: 6. The germline gives CDR1 SGHDN, CDR2 FVKESK. This chain's CDR3 is CASSQRTGLRQETQYF. The CDR3, as DNA: TGTGCCAGCAGCCAAAGGACAGGGCTCCGCCAAGAGACCCAGTACTTC.

This chain connects TRBV4-1 to TRBJ1-5, with a possible D match to TRBD1 (6 bases). This CDR3 spans 16 amino acids. The V end lost 0 bases, the J end lost 7 bases, and 16 bases lay between the germline ends. CDR1 is MGHRA and CDR2 is YSYEKL in the germline V gene. CDR3 loop: CASSQDLCRGKQPQHF. The CDR3 DNA sequence: TGCGCCAGCAGCCAAGATCTTTGCAGGGGAAAGCAGCCCCAGCATTTT.

This clonotype was detected only once. CDR3 nucleotide sequence: TGCGCCAGCAGCTCTGAGGGGTCCACATCCTACGAGCAGTACTTC. It codes for CASSSEGSTSYEQYF. V usage is TRBV5-1 and J usage is TRBJ2-7; D assignment may be TRBD1 or TRBD2 (5 bases each). The CDR3 has 15 residues. CDR1 SGHRS and CDR2 YFSETQ come from the germline V gene. The V end lost 3 bases, the J end lost 1 base, and 14 bases lay between the germline ends.

The genes are TRBV12-3 or TRBV12-4 and TRBJ1-3; D remains unclear. This CDR3 has 14 residues. The V end lost 4 bases, the J end lost 2 bases, and 9 bases lay between the germline ends. CDR3 nucleotides: TGTGCCAGCAGTTCAGACCTGGCTGGAAACACCATATATTTT. It codes for CASSSDLAGNTIYF.